Presented here are 27 T cell receptor beta chains from one specimen sequenced in a study of long-term antiretroviral therapy in people with HIV. Sequencing used immunoSEQ v3.0 at survey level. TCRdb's table, derived via immunoSEQ multiplex PCR, lists solely in-frame clones and lacks some. The sample consists of some 24,000 clones, roughly 83% of them appearing once. Sample: unsorted PBMCs, taken 0.7 years before starting antiretroviral therapy. The receptors originated from a man aged 25 to 40 with HIV.

V gene TRBV21-1 combines with J gene TRBJ2-7; TRBD1 is the table's D call and was not checked against the DNA. TRBV21-1 is noted as a pseudogene. This CDR3 has 16 residues. CDR3 region: CASSKADKEKLYEQYF. The CDR3 DNA reads as TGTGCCAGCAGCAAAGCGGACAAGGAAAAACTCTACGAGCAGTACTTC.

The rearrangement links TRBV28 to TRBJ1-5, with a weak D call TRBD1 (6 bases). From germline, CDR1 is MDHEN and CDR2 SYDVKM. V dropped 6 bases and J dropped 9 bases, with 18 bases sitting between them. The CDR3 runs to 14 residues. The CDR3 DNA sequence: TGTGCCAGCAGGGGGGGGGCAGGCCGGACGCCCCAGCATTTT. Its translation is CASRGGAGRTPQHF.

This clone was counted a few times. V and J are TRBV2 and TRBJ1-4; D is ambiguous. This CDR3 is 12 amino acids long. CDR1 is SNHLY and CDR2 is FYNNEI in the germline V gene. Trimming left V 7 bases short and J 10 bases short, with 13 bases between. In DNA form, the CDR3 reads TGTGCCAGCACGGGCGACGAGAGAAAACTGTTTTTT. Protein product: CASTGDERKLFF. Full variable domain (outside the CDR3, taken from reference TRBV2 and TRBJ1-4): EPEVTQTPSHQVTQMGQEVILRCVPISNHLYFYWYRQILGQKVEFLVSFYNNEISEKSEIFDDQFSVERPDGSNFTLKIRSTKLEDSAMYFCASTGDERKLFFGSGTQLSVL.

This clone was detected a few times. The chain employs TRBV14 and TRBJ1-6; no reliable D call. The length of the CDR3 is 12 residues. Trimming removed 2 bases from V and 12 bases from J, with 8 bases in between. From germline, CDR1 is SGHDN and CDR2 FVKESK. For the CDR3, the DNA is TGTGCCAGCAGCCAAACGATGTTACCCCTCCACTTT. The encoded protein is CASSQTMLPLHF.

The chain joins TRBV11-3 to TRBJ2-2; D assignment may be TRBD1 or TRBD2 (5 bases each). The CDR3 is 15 amino acids. Germline CDR1 reads SGHNT; CDR2 reads YENEEA. V was trimmed by 2 bases and J by 1 base, leaving 8 bases between them. The CDR3 loop reads CASSLKRGNTGELFF. The CDR3, as DNA: TGTGCCAGCAGCTTAAAGAGGGGGAACACCGGGGAGCTGTTTTTT.

The chain recombines TRBV11-3 with TRBJ2-3, with no clear D. The CDR3 covers 13 residues. V lost 5 bases to trimming and J lost 1 base, with 7 bases between them. Germline CDR1 is SGHNT and CDR2 is YENEEA. CDR3 region: CASSPRGTDTQYF. Here the CDR3 DNA reads TGTGCCAGCAGCCCACGGGGCACAGATACGCAGTATTTT.

The chain is built from TRBV6-5 and TRBJ2-1; D is possibly TRBD1 (5 bases). This CDR3 comprises 14 residues. The V end was cut by 6 bases, the J end by 7 bases, with 16 bases between. The germline V gene has CDR1 MNHEY and CDR2 SVGAGI. CDR3 sequence (DNA): TGTGCCAGCAGACTCCAGGGATACGGGAATGAGCAGTTCTTC. This sequence encodes CASRLQGYGNEQFF.

This clone appeared once. The chain uses TRBV27 and TRBJ2-7; 7 bases match TRBD2. The germline V gene has CDR1 MNHEY and CDR2 SMNVEV (reference sequence). V shed 2 bases and J 7 bases; nucleotides not matched to a gene: 8. This CDR3 comprises 14 residues. The CDR3 protein is CASSLGLAASEQYF. Here the CDR3 DNA reads TGTGCCAGCAGTTTAGGGCTAGCGGCGTCAGAGCAGTACTTC.

The chain links TRBV11-1 to TRBJ1-1; D gene ambiguous. The CDR3 totals 11 residues. Germline lookup yields CDR1 SGHAT and CDR2 FQDESV (reference sequence). Between the trimmed V and J ends, which lost 11 bases and 4 bases, there was a span of 11 bases. The CDR3, as DNA: TGTGCCGCGGGAGATTTCACTGAAGCTTTCTTT. It translates to CAAGDFTEAFF.

This CDR3 reads CASSPSTGKGNSPLHF. The DNA for the CDR3 is TGTGCCAGCTCACCATCGACAGGGAAAGGGAATTCACCCCTCCACTTT. The rearrangement uses TRBV18 and TRBJ1-6; 7 bases are a match to TRBD1. CDR3 length: 16 amino acids. V shed 2 bases, J shed 7 bases, and the junction held 8 bases outside the gene matches. The germline gives CDR1 KGHSH, CDR2 LQKENI.

The chain links TRBV9 to TRBJ2-7; D may be TRBD2 (7 bases). CDR1 and CDR2 (germline): SGDLS, YYNGEE. This CDR3 is built from 15 residues. V dropped 3 bases and J dropped 4 bases, with 17 bases sitting between them. Here the CDR3 DNA reads TGTGCCAGCAGCGCTTCATGGGGGGGGCAGTACGAGCAGTACTTC. Translated: CASSASWGGQYEQYF.

This rearrangement joins TRBV6-5 to TRBJ1-6, with TRBD1 as a possible D gene (5 bases). The germline V gene encodes CDR1 MNHEY and CDR2 SVGAGI. With 5 bases removed from V and 9 bases from J, the gap between germline ends came to 14 bases. The CDR3 extends over 14 amino acids. The CDR3 coding sequence is TGTGCCAGCAGTGGCTGGGTCGACAGTTCACCCCTCCACTTT. Encoded protein: CASSGWVDSSPLHF.

This sequence joins TRBV27 and TRBJ2-1, with 10 bases identical to TRBD2. Germline V CDR1 and CDR2: MNHEY, SMNVEV (reference sequence). J gave up 4 bases and V 4 bases, and 7 bases lay outside the gene matches. The CDR3 loop spans 16 amino acids. DNA of the CDR3: TGTGCCAGCAGTTGGGGGACTAGCGCCTCTTACAATGAGCAGTTCTTC. Residues: CASSWGTSASYNEQFF.

This clone was seen a few times. The V gene is TRBV5-1, the J gene TRBJ2-1; 12 bases are shared with TRBD2. V was clipped by 8 bases and J by 8 bases; unmatched bases: 8. CDR3 length equals 14 residues. The germline V gene has CDR1 SGHRS and CDR2 YFSETQ. The CDR3 sequence: CARELAGGIDEQFF. CDR3 DNA sequence: TGCGCCAGGGAACTAGCGGGAGGTATCGATGAGCAGTTCTTC.

This chain links TRBV5-5 with TRBJ1-6; no definite D call. Trimming pared 6 bases from V and 5 bases from J, leaving 12 bases between. Germline CDR1 reads SGHKS; CDR2 reads YYEKEE (reference sequence). CDR3 size: 14 residues. CDR3 bases: TGTGCCAGCAAGTGGGATACCGATAATTCACCCCTCCACTTT. It is translated as CASKWDTDNSPLHF.

The chain employs TRBV5-1 and TRBJ2-3; tentatively, D is TRBD1 (6 bases). This CDR3 is 14 amino acids long. Trimming stripped 5 bases from V and 0 bases from J, with 10 bases between. Germline CDR1 SGHRS, CDR2 YFSETQ. This chain's CDR3 is CASSRTDSTDTQYF. Here the CDR3 DNA reads TGCGCCAGCAGTCGGACAGATAGCACAGATACGCAGTATTTT.

This clone occurred a few times. The genes are TRBV2 and TRBJ1-2; D ambiguous. Trimming removed 3 bases from V and 1 base from J, with 9 bases in between. CDR1 is SNHLY and CDR2 is FYNNEI in the germline V gene. The CDR3 runs 14 residues. The CDR3 DNA follows: TGTGCCAGCAGTGACACCATCTATAACTATGGCTACACCTTC. Translation: CASSDTIYNYGYTF.

This sequence joins TRBV7-9 and TRBJ1-1, with D unclear. Germline CDR1 is SEHNR and CDR2 is FQNEAQ (reference sequence). V was clipped by 1 base and J by 8 bases, with 8 bases between them. The CDR3 is 12 residues long. CDR3 sequence: CASSLDSREAFF. CDR3 in DNA: TGTGCCAGCAGCTTAGATTCCAGGGAAGCTTTCTTT.

This clone was seen more than once but under ten times. V gene TRBV7-8 combines with J gene TRBJ1-2, with D unresolved. This CDR3 is built from 14 residues. Trimming cost V 7 bases and J 5 bases, with 17 bases left between them. Germline CDR1 reads SGHVS; CDR2 reads FQNEAQ. CDR3: CASMPQAARYGYTF. The CDR3 DNA follows: TGTGCCAGCATGCCCCAGGCGGCCCGGTATGGCTACACCTTC. Combining the CDR3 with reference TRBV7-8 and TRBJ1-2 gives the whole variable domain GAGVSQSPRYKVAKRGQDVALRCDPISGHVSLFWYQQALGQGPEFLTYFQNEAQLDKSGLPSDRFFAERPEGSVSTLKIQRTQQEDSAVYLCASMPQAARYGYTFGSGTRLTVV.

The genes are TRBV5-1 and TRBJ1-1; a possible D gene is TRBD1 (6 bases). This CDR3 comprises 15 residues. Germline V lookup: CDR1 SGHRS, CDR2 YFSETQ. Trimming pared 3 bases from V and 3 bases from J, leaving 15 bases between. The CDR3 is CASSWDTGRDTEAFF. The CDR3 DNA is TGCGCCAGCAGCTGGGACACCGGGAGAGACACTGAAGCTTTCTTT. The full variable domain, in which reference TRBV5-1 and TRBJ1-1 provide the parts outside the CDR3, is KAGVTQTPRYLIKTRGQQVTLSCSPISGHRSVSWYQQTPGQGLQFLFEYFSETQRNKGNFPGRFSGRQFSNSRSEMNVSTLELGDSALYLCASSWDTGRDTEAFFGQGTRLTVV.

V usage is TRBV5-4 and J usage is TRBJ2-2; 10 nucleotides align to TRBD2. Germline lookup yields CDR1 SGHNT and CDR2 YYREEE (reference sequence). J was trimmed by 5 bases and V by 0 bases; bases with no gene match: 4. The CDR3 sequence is 16 residues long. The DNA of the CDR3 is TGTGCCAGCAGCTTGGGAGCGGGGGGGCGAACCGGGGAGCTGTTTTTT. Amino acids: CASSLGAGGRTGELFF.

The chain employs TRBV15 and TRBJ2-7, with D possibly TRBD2 on 5 matching bases. This CDR3 has 17 amino acids. Trimming removed 5 bases from V and 2 bases from J, with 22 bases in between. Per the germline V gene, CDR1 is LNHNV and CDR2 is YYDKDF (reference sequence). The CDR3 region is CATSENSVGAAPYEQYF. CDR3 nucleotides: TGTGCCACCAGCGAAAACAGCGTAGGAGCGGCACCCTACGAGCAGTACTTC.

The J gene is TRBJ2-6, the V gene TRBV5-6, with TRBD1 identical over 8 bases. Germline V gene data show CDR1 as SGHDT and CDR2 as YYEEEE. This CDR3 region has 18 residues. V lost 0 bases, J lost 0 bases, and 5 bases stayed unmatched. The CDR3: CASSLEQGAGSGANVLTF. The CDR3, as DNA: TGTGCCAGCAGCTTGGAGCAGGGGGCGGGCTCTGGGGCCAACGTCCTGACTTTC.

This rearrangement joins TRBV9 to TRBJ2-3, with a tentative D call TRBD2 (5 bases). Germline assignment: CDR1 SGDLS and CDR2 YYNGEE. The CDR3 has 15 residues. V lost 1 base and J lost 0, with 9 bases in between. The CDR3 coding sequence is TGTGCCAGCAGCGTAAGAACGGGGAGCACAGATACGCAGTATTTT. As protein: CASSVRTGSTDTQYF.

The V call is TRBV5-8, the J call TRBJ1-5; 7 bases line up with TRBD1. The CDR3 spans 14 residues. Germline V gene lookup returns CDR1 SGHTS and CDR2 YDEGEE. V lost 2 bases to trimming and J lost 5 bases; unmatched junction nucleotides: 4. The CDR3 DNA reads TGTGCCAGCAGCTTTGACAGGGTCGATCAGCCCCAGCATTTT. Its protein is CASSFDRVDQPQHF.

Only one count was recorded for this clone. This chain links TRBV2 with TRBJ2-1, with TRBD1 matching 7 bases. This CDR3 is built from 14 residues. The germline V gene has CDR1 SNHLY and CDR2 FYNNEI. The V and J ends lost 6 bases and 2 bases, in that order; junction bases with no gene match: 4. CDR3 DNA: TGTGCCAGCAGGGACGGGACAGCCTACAATGAGCAGTTCTTC. It encodes CASRDGTAYNEQFF.

This chain joins TRBV30 and TRBJ2-4; D possibly corresponds to TRBD2 (6 bases). Per the germline V gene, CDR1 is GTSNPN and CDR2 is SVGIG (reference sequence). The CDR3 has 15 residues. Trimming cost V 5 bases and J 3 bases, with 17 bases left between them. The CDR3 DNA sequence: TGTGCCTGGGCCAGTGGGGGGTTCGGCAAAAACATTCAGTACTTC. Translating gives CAWASGGFGKNIQYF.